This record concerns one T cell receptor (beta chain) sequence. The data are from a study of T cell responses to AZD1222 COVID-19 vaccine. The protocol was immunoSEQ multiplex PCR, while the TCRdb copy is restricted to in-frame clones and leaves out a portion. The sample holds 150,000 to 200,000 clones, around 93% seen once. The TCR sequence derives from an adult in good health. This sample comprised peripheral blood, obtained on day 0 of AZD1222 vaccination.

For the CDR3, the DNA is TGTGCCAGCAGCCCCGCCGTTCTAGCGGGAGGATCGTTTGAGACCCAGTACTTC. Translated, it gives CASSPAVLAGGSFETQYF. The rearrangement uses TRBV11-2 and TRBJ2-5; the match to TRBD2 covers 11 bases. Per the germline V gene, CDR1 is SGHAT and CDR2 is FQNNGV. J gave up 5 bases and V 5 bases, and 16 bases lay outside the gene matches. The CDR3 has 18 amino acids.